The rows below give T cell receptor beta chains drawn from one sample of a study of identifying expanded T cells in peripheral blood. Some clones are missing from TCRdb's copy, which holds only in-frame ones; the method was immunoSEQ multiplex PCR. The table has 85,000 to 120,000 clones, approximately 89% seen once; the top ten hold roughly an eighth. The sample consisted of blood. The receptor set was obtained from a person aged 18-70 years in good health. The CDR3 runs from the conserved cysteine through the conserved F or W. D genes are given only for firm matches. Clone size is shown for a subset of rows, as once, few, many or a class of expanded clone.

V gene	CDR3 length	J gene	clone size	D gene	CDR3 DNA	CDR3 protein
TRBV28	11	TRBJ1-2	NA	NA	TGTGCCAGCCAGAATAACTATGGCTACACCTTC	CASQNNYGYTF
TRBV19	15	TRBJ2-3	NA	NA	TGTGCCAGTAGTATAGGAGGACCCGTCGCAGATACGCAGTATTTT	CASSIGGPVADTQYF
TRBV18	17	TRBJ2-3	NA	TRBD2	TGTGCCAGCTCCCCCAAGGGAGGTAGCGGGGGCACAGATACGCAGTATTTT	CASSPKGGSGGTDTQYF
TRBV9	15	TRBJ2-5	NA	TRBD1	TGTGCCAGCAGCGAGTGGACAGGGGATAGGGAGACCCAGTACTTC	CASSEWTGDRETQYF
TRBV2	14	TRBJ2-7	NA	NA	TGTGCCAGCAAAAGACAAAGGGACTCCTACGAGCAGTACTTC	CASKRQRDSYEQYF
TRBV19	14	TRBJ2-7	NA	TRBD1	TGTGCCAGTAGCCGGGACAGGGGCGACTACGAGCAGTACTTC	CASSRDRGDYEQYF
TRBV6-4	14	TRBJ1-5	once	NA	TGTGCCAGCAGTGACGCAGGGGACGATCAGCCCCAGCATTTT	CASSDAGDDQPQHF
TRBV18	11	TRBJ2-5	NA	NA	TGTGCCAGCTCACGCCAAGAGACCCAGTACTTC	CASSRQETQYF
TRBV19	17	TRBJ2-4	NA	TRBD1	TGTGCCAGTAGTAGCCCCCCCCGGGACAGGAACGTAAACATTCAGTACTTC	CASSSPPRDRNVNIQYF
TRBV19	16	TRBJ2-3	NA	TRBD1	TGTGCCAGTAGTTCTCCGGGACAGGGTATTGAAGATACGCAGTATTTT	CASSSPGQGIEDTQYF
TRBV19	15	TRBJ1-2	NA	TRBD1	TGTGCCAGTACCAGGACAGGGGGCTTTCACTATGGCTACACCTTC	CASTRTGGFHYGYTF
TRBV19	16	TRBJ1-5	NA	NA	TGTGCCAGTAGTAAGGGAACAGGGCAAAGGGGTCAGCCCCAGCATTTT	CASSKGTGQRGQPQHF
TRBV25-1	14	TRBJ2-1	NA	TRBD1	TGTGCCAGCAGTGAAGACAGGGTAAGCAATGAGCAGTTCTTC	CASSEDRVSNEQFF
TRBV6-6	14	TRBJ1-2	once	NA	TGTGCCACCCGATTCATAGGACAGAACTATGGCTACACCTTC	CATRFIGQNYGYTF
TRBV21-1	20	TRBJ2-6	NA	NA	TGTGCCAGCAGCAAAGAGGGTAGGGGTCCTCTACGGTCTGGGGCCAACGTCCTGACTTTC	CASSKEGRGPLRSGANVLTF
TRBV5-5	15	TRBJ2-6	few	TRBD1	TGTGCCAGCAGCCCGACAGGGGACGGGGCCAACGTCCTGACTTTC	CASSPTGDGANVLTF
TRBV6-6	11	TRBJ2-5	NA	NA	TGTGCCGGGATGGGGGAGATGGTCCAGTACTTC	CAGMGEMVQYF
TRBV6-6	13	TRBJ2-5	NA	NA	TGTGCCAGCAGTTACTCGGGAGTGGAGACCCAGTACTTC	CASSYSGVETQYF
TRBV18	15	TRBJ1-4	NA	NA	TGTGCCAGCTCACCACGTAGCGGAAAAAATGAAAAACTGTTTTTT	CASSPRSGKNEKLFF
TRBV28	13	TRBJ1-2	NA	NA	TGTGCCAGCAGCTTAAAATCAGCCTATGGCTACACCTTC	CASSLKSAYGYTF
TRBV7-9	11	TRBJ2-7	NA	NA	TGTGCCAGCAGCTTAGTCCTCGAGCAGTACTTC	CASSLVLEQYF
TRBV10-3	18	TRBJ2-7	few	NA	TGTGCCATCAGACCTGAGGACTGGAAAAATGAAGGAACCTACGAGCAGTACTTC	CAIRPEDWKNEGTYEQYF
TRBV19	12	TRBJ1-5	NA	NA	TGTGCCAGTAGTATAGAAGGGGCGCCCCAGCATTTT	CASSIEGAPQHF
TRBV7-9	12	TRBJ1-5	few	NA	TGTGCCAGCAGCCTGGGGGATCAGCCCCAGCATTTT	CASSLGDQPQHF
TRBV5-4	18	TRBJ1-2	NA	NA	TGTGCCAGCAGCCCCCACGGGCAGGGGAGGAGTGTGAGCTATGGCTACACCTTC	CASSPHGQGRSVSYGYTF
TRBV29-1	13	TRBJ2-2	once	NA	TGCAGCGCCCGTTCGGGGAACACCGGGGAGCTGTTTTTT	CSARSGNTGELFF
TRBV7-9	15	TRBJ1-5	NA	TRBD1	TGTGCCAGCAGCTCCACTGGACAGGAATATCAGCCCCAGCATTTT	CASSSTGQEYQPQHF
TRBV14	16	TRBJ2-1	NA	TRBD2	TGTGCCAGCAGCCACCTACTAGCGGGAGAGGACAATGAGCAGTTCTTC	CASSHLLAGEDNEQFF
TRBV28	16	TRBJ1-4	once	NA	TGTGCCAGCAGTTTCTCCGGGGGCGCGGAGTTTGAAAAACTGTTTTTT	CASSFSGGAEFEKLFF
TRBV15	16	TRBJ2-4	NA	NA	TGTGCCACCAGCAGTGGGGACGGCGGAACCAAAAACATTCAGTACTTC	CATSSGDGGTKNIQYF
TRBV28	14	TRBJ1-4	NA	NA	TGTGCCAGCAGTTACTTAGAGGGAGAGCCAAAACTGTTTTTT	CASSYLEGEPKLFF
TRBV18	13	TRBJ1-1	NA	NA	TGTGCCAGCCTTGGTATGGGGGACACTGAAGCTTTCTTT	CASLGMGDTEAFF
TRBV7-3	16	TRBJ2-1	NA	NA	TGTGCCAGCAGCTTACAGTCAGGGCTCGCCAACAATGAGCAGTTCTTC	CASSLQSGLANNEQFF
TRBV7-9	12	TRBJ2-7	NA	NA	TGTGCCAGCAGCCCCGGCTCCTACGAGCAGTACTTC	CASSPGSYEQYF
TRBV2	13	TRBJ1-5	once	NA	TGTGCCAGCAACAGGGATAGCAATCAGCCCCAGCATTTT	CASNRDSNQPQHF
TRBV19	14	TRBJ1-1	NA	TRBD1	TGTGCCAGTAGTATTCTTTTGCAGGGGGCTCAAGCTTTCTTT	CASSILLQGAQAFF
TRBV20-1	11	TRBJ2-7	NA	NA	TGCAGTGTGGAGGGGGATCGGGAGCAGTACTTC	CSVEGDREQYF
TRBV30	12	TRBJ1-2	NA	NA	TGTGCCTGGATTCACTCTGGGGCTGGCTACACCTTC	CAWIHSGAGYTF
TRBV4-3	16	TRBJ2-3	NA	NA	TGCGCCAGCAGCCAAGGCCCGCTCGGGGGCACAGATACGCAGTATTTT	CASSQGPLGGTDTQYF
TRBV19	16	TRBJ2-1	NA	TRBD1	TGTGCCAGTAGTACCGGACAGGGGAGCTCCTACAATGAGCAGTTCTTC	CASSTGQGSSYNEQFF
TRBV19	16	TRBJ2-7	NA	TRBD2	TGTGCCAGTAGTATAGTAGCGGGAGGGCCTTACGACGAGCAGTACTTC	CASSIVAGGPYDEQYF
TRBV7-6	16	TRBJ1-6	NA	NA	TGTGCCAGCAGCATACGAGGCGGGGTTTCTAATTCACCCCTCCACTTT	CASSIRGGVSNSPLHF
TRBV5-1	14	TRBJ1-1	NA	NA	TGCGCCAGCAACCATATGGGGAGGGATGATGAAGCTTTCTTT	CASNHMGRDDEAFF
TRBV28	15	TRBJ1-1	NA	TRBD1	TGTGCCAGTCGATTAAACAGGGGGGTGAACACTGAAGCTTTCTTT	CASRLNRGVNTEAFF
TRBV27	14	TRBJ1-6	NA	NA	TGTGCCAGCAGGTCCATCTCCTATAATTCACCCCTCCACTTT	CASRSISYNSPLHF
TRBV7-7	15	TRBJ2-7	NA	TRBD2	TGTGCCAGCAGCCCCAACAGCGGGAGTGCTGGCGAGCAGTACTTC	CASSPNSGSAGEQYF
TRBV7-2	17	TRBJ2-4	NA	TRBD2	TGTGCCAGCAGCTCGTTCGGGCGGGGGGCGGCCAAAAACATTCAGTACTTC	CASSSFGRGAAKNIQYF
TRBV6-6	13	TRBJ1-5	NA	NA	TGTGCCAGCACCTCGGAGGGAAATCAGCCCCAGCATTTT	CASTSEGNQPQHF
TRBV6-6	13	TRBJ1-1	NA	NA	TGTGCCAGCAGGGGGACCCTGAACACTGAAGCTTTCTTT	CASRGTLNTEAFF
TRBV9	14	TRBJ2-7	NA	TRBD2	TGTGCCAGCAGCGTAGATCCTAGCGGCTACGAGCAGTACTTC	CASSVDPSGYEQYF
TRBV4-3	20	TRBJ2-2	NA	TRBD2	TGCGCCAGCAGCCCCTACCAGGCTAGCGGGGGCCACAGTCGTACCGGGGAGCTGTTTTTT	CASSPYQASGGHSRTGELFF
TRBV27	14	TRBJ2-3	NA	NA	TGTGCCAGCACGGGCAGGGGAAGCACAGATACGCAGTATTTT	CASTGRGSTDTQYF
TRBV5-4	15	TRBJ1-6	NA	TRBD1	TGTGCCAGCAGCAAAATCGACAGGGGGAATTCACCCCTCCACTTT	CASSKIDRGNSPLHF
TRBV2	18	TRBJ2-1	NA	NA	TGTGCCAGACTACACAGGGACCAACTAGTAGGTCGTTTCGATGAGCAGTTCTTC	CARLHRDQLVGRFDEQFF
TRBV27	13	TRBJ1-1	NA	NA	TGTGCCAGCAGTGCTGACTATAGGACTGAAGCTTTCTTT	CASSADYRTEAFF
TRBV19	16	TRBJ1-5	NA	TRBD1	TGTGCCAGTACCACCTGGGGACAGGGGGAGAATCAGCCCCAGCATTTT	CASTTWGQGENQPQHF
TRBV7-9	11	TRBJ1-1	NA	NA	TGTGCGGGCCGGCGCTACACTGAAGCTTTCTTT	CAGRRYTEAFF